Listed below are T cell receptor beta chains from one sample, sequenced in a study of T cells after yellow fever vaccination. From the 5' RACE reads, TCRdb called clonotypes with MiXCR, one entry per CDR3 protein. The table has 100,000 to 150,000 distinct CDR3 sequences, about 8.2% seen once. Sequences were derived from CD8+ T cells sorted from PBMCs, sampled on the day of the yellow fever booster vaccination. The origin of the receptors is a man in his late teens or twenties who received the YFV17D yellow fever vaccine. Both conserved end residues are part of each CDR3. Fields, in order: clone size, V gene, D gene, J gene, CDR3 protein, CDR3 DNA. D genes are given only for firm matches. A row's size may be missing; if present it is once, few, many or a size class.

>.|TRBV6-5|.|TRBJ2-1
CASRDTVGYRDEQFF
TGTGCCAGCAGGGATACGGTTGGCTATCGCGATGAGCAGTTCTTC
>.|TRBV24-1|.|TRBJ2-2
CATSDVRQEITGELFF
TGTGCCACCAGTGATGTCAGACAGGAGATAACCGGGGAGCTGTTTTTT
>few|TRBV4-2|TRBD1|TRBJ2-6
CASSQEDRAKRSGANVLTF
TGTGCCAGCAGCCAAGAGGACAGGGCGAAAAGATCTGGGGCCAACGTCCTGACTTTC
>.|TRBV4-3|TRBD2|TRBJ2-1
CASSQEAPSGGAYEQFF
TGCGCCAGCAGCCAAGAGGCTCCTAGCGGGGGGGCCTATGAGCAGTTCTTC
>.|TRBV5-1|.|TRBJ2-1
CASSPLMGFWNEQFF
TGCGCCAGCAGCCCGCTTATGGGTTTTTGGAATGAGCAGTTCTTC
>few|TRBV6-5|TRBD1|TRBJ1-6
CASSRQGDNSPLHF
TGTGCCAGCAGCCGACAGGGAGATAATTCACCCCTCCACTTT
>.|TRBV30|.|TRBJ1-2
CACHPGVRGYTF
TGTGCCTGCCACCCAGGGGTGCGTGGCTACACCTTC
>.|TRBV5-6|TRBD2|TRBJ2-5
CASSTRLAEETQYF
TGTGCCAGCAGCACCCGACTAGCTGAAGAGACCCAGTACTTC
>few|TRBV7-9|.|TRBJ1-2
CASSQGAPGGYTF
TGTGCCAGCAGCCAAGGGGCACCGGGAGGCTACACCTTC
>.|TRBV14|.|TRBJ1-6
CASSQEHGGGNSPLHF
TGTGCCAGCAGCCAAGAGCACGGGGGCGGCAATTCACCCCTCCACTTT
>.|TRBV12-3/TRBV12-4|.|TRBJ2-2
CASSLLFRGPNQNTGELFF
TGTGCCAGCAGTTTGCTCTTCCGGGGCCCAAACCAGAACACCGGGGAGCTGTTTTTT
>few|TRBV6-2/TRBV6-3|TRBD1|TRBJ1-5
CASSYWDRERQPQHF
TGTGCCAGCAGTTATTGGGACAGGGAGCGACAGCCCCAGCATTTT
>many|TRBV5-1|.|TRBJ2-7
CASSLGDTSYEQYF
TGCGCCAGCAGCTTGGGGGACACCTCCTACGAGCAGTACTTC
>.|TRBV7-9|.|TRBJ2-7
CASGQGGYEQYF
TGTGCCTCAGGGCAGGGAGGCTACGAGCAGTACTTC
>many|TRBV20-1|TRBD1|TRBJ1-2
CSARDSAQGNYGYTF
TGCAGTGCTAGAGATTCGGCACAGGGGAACTATGGCTACACCTTC
>few|TRBV11-2|TRBD2|TRBJ2-2
CASSLGPSGASGELFF
TGTGCCAGCAGCTTAGGGCCTAGCGGGGCTTCCGGGGAGCTGTTTTTT
>.|TRBV12-3/TRBV12-4|.|TRBJ2-7
CASSQDYEQYF
TGTGCCAGCAGTCAGGACTACGAGCAGTACTTC
>.|TRBV6-2/TRBV6-3|.|TRBJ2-7
CASSYYLTYEQYF
TGTGCCAGCAGTTACTACCTCACCTACGAGCAGTACTTC
>few|TRBV7-9|.|TRBJ2-7
CASSPGTNTYEQYF
TGTGCCAGCAGCCCGGGGACAAATACCTACGAGCAGTACTTC
>.|TRBV30|.|TRBJ1-2
CAWSVGESNYGYTF
TGTGCCTGGAGTGTAGGGGAGTCTAACTATGGCTACACCTTC
>few|TRBV7-2|.|TRBJ2-5
CASSSPEVQETQYF
TGTGCCAGCAGCTCCCCAGAGGTCCAAGAGACCCAGTACTTC
>.|TRBV10-3|.|TRBJ2-5
CAIRGSLGKVETQYF
TGTGCCATCAGGGGCTCCCTTGGTAAGGTGGAGACCCAGTACTTC
>.|TRBV7-2|TRBD2|TRBJ2-3
CASSQPPSGGADTQYF
TGTGCCAGCAGTCAACCTCCTAGCGGGGGGGCAGATACGCAGTATTTT